The 9 T cell receptor beta chains in this list originate from one sample, sequenced in a study of T-cell memory formation after mild COVID-19 (dated by TCRdb to the early 2020s). Library method: 5' RACE. Sequencer: Illumina NovaSeq 6000. The public reads were reanalyzed by TCRdb: fastp trimming at Q25, MiXCR alignment, in-frame beta chains only. Merged by CDR3 protein, the rows form single entries marked with the most common genes and DNA. The sample table holds around 300,000 distinct CDR3 sequences, of which about 13% were seen once. The top ten clonotypes cover about 20% of the sample. The specimen was PBMCs or a T cell subset sorted from them (not recorded which). The receptor set was obtained from a man aged 18 to 35 who had mild COVID-19 (a few samples of this study predate the infection). The sample titles of this study are shuffled in the database, so cell type and time point are left out; the donor was told from shared clones.

The chain is built from TRBV6-1 and TRBJ2-3, with D possibly being TRBD1 (5 bases). Germline CDR1 and CDR2: MNHNS and SASEGT. The CDR3 runs to 15 residues. The V end lost 0 bases, the J end lost 4 bases, and 11 bases lay between the germline ends. CDR3: CASSEAIGHADTQYF. Here the CDR3 DNA reads TGTGCCAGCAGTGAAGCGATCGGACACGCAGATACGCAGTATTTT.

This chain's CDR3 is CASGGPHRQGGTGELFF. Written as DNA, the CDR3 is TGTGCCAGCGGAGGCCCCCATCGGCAGGGAGGCACCGGGGAGCTGTTTTTT. This chain connects TRBV9 to TRBJ2-2; D is perhaps TRBD2 (6 bases). V lost 7 bases to trimming and J lost 4 bases, with 23 bases between them. The CDR3 runs to 17 residues. Germline CDR1 is SGDLS and CDR2 is YYNGEE.

The chain is built from TRBV2 and TRBJ2-7; D perhaps matches TRBD2 (6 bases). The CDR3 runs 12 residues. Germline loops: CDR1 SNHLY, CDR2 FYNNEI. V was pared by 9 bases and J by 6 bases, with 15 bases between. The CDR3: CASGWGRPEQYV. The DNA of the CDR3 is TGTGCCAGTGGCTGGGGGAGGCCCGAGCAGTACGTC.

J is TRBJ2-1 and V is TRBV27; TRBD1 agrees at 7 bases. CDR1 and CDR2 (germline): MNHEY, SMNVEV (reference sequence). The J segment lost 8 bases and the V segment lost 5 bases, leaving 9 bases of the junction unmatched. The CDR3 is made up of 14 amino acids. CDR3 nucleotide sequence: TGTGCCAGCAGTGGCACCGGGACAGATTATGAGCAGTTCTTC. Translated: CASSGTGTDYEQFF.

This clonotype was seen a handful of times. The chain carries TRBV2 and TRBJ2-3; 7 bases line up with TRBD2. CDR1 and CDR2 from the germline V gene are SNHLY and FYNNEI. The trim removed 5 bases at V and 2 bases at J, leaving 4 bases unmatched. The CDR3 contains 14 residues. CDR3 coding DNA: TGTGCCAGCAGTCGGAGCGGGGTCACAGATACGCAGTATTTT. The encoded protein is CASSRSGVTDTQYF.

The chain links TRBV24-1 to TRBJ2-2; D not resolved. Germline V gives CDR1 KGHDR, CDR2 SFDVKD. CDR3 length: 14 residues. V was trimmed by 1 base and J by 5 bases, leaving 7 bases between them. Here the CDR3 reads CATSDFRETGELFF. CDR3 DNA: TGTGCCACCAGTGATTTCAGAGAAACCGGGGAGCTGTTTTTT.

This clonotype was found a few times. V gene TRBV6-5 combines with J gene TRBJ2-1, with 7 bases that match TRBD1. The germline gives CDR1 MNHEY, CDR2 SVGAGI. The J segment lost 3 bases and the V segment lost 3 bases, leaving 5 bases of the junction unmatched. The CDR3 sequence is 15 residues long. CDR3 nucleotide sequence: TGTGCCAGCAGTTATTCCGGGACAGTCTACAATGAGCAGTTCTTC. Translating it yields CASSYSGTVYNEQFF.

This clonotype came up many times. This rearrangement joins TRBV7-2 to TRBJ2-4, with TRBD2 as a possible D gene (5 bases). V was shortened by 0 bases and J by 5 bases, with 5 bases between the two germline ends. Germline assignment: CDR1 SGHTA and CDR2 FQGNSA. CDR3 length: 13 amino acids. Written as DNA, the CDR3 is TGTGCCAGCAGCTTAGCCGGGGAAAACATTCAGTACTTC. Translating gives CASSLAGENIQYF.

This clonotype was counted many times. The rearrangement uses TRBV7-8 and TRBJ2-7, with a tentative D call TRBD1 (6 bases). CDR3 length equals 15 residues. Germline-derived CDR1 and CDR2 are SGHVS and FQNEAQ. Deletions cut 1 base from V and 1 base from J, with 11 bases between. In DNA form, the CDR3 reads TGTGCCAGCAGCTTAGTACAGGGTCCGTCCTACGAGCAGTACGTC. Protein: CASSLVQGPSYEQYV.